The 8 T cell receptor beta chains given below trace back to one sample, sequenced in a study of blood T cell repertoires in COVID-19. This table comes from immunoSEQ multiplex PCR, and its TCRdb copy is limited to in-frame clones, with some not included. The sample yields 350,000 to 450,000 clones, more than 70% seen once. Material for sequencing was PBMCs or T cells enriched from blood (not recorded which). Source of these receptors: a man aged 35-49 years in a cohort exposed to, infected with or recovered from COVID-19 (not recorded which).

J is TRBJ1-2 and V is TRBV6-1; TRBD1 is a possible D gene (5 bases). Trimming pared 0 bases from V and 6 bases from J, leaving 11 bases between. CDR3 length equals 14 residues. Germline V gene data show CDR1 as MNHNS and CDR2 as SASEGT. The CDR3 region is CASSEAGDSHGYTF. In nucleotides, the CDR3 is TGTGCCAGCAGTGAAGCGGGGGACTCCCATGGCTACACCTTC.

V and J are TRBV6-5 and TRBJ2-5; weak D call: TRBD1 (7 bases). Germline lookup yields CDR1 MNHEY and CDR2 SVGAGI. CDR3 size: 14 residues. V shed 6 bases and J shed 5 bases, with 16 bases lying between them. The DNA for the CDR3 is TGTGCCAGCAGCCCCCGACAGGGAGGTGAGACCCAGTACTTC. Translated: CASSPRQGGETQYF.

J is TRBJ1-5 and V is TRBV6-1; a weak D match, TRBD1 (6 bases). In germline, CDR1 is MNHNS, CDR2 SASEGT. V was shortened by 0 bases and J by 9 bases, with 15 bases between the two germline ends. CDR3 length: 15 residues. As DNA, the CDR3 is TGTGCCAGCAGTGAAGCGCCCAGGGGTGTTTGGCCCCAGCATTTT. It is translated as CASSEAPRGVWPQHF.

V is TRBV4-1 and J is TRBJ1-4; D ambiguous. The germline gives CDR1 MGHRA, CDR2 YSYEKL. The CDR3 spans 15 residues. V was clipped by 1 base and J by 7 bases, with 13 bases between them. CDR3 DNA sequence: TGCGCCAGCAGCCAAGTTCAGATCACATCTGAAAAACTGTTTTTT. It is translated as CASSQVQITSEKLFF.

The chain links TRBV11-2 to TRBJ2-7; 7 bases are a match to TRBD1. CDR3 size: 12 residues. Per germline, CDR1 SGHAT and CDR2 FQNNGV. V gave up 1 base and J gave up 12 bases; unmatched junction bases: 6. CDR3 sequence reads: CASSLADRAAYF. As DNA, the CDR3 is TGTGCCAGCAGCTTAGCAGACAGGGCGGCGTACTTC.

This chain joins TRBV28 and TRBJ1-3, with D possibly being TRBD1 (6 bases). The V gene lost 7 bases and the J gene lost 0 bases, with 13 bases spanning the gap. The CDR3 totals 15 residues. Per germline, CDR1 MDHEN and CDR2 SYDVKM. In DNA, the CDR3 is TGTGCCAGCATTTCAGGGGACTACTCTGGAAACACCATATATTTT. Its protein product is CASISGDYSGNTIYF.

CDR3 loop: CASSVERNQPQHF. DNA of the CDR3: TGTGCCAGCAGTGTTGAGAGAAATCAGCCCCAGCATTTT. This chain joins TRBV2 and TRBJ1-5; D gene unclear. V lost 4 bases to trimming and J lost 4 bases, with 8 bases between them. The CDR3 spans 13 residues. Germline CDR1 is SNHLY and CDR2 is FYNNEI.

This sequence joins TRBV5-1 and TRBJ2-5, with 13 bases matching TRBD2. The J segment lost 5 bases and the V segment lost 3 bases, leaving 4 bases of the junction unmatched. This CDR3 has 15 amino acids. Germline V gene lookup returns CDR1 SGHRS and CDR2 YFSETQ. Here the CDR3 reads CASSSGTSGKETQYF. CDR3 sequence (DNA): TGCGCCAGCAGCTCCGGGACTAGCGGGAAGGAGACCCAGTACTTC.